These 29 T cell receptor beta chains share one sample of origin, sequenced in a study of T cell responses to AZD1222 COVID-19 vaccine. The repertoire was sequenced with immunoSEQ multiplex PCR; TCRdb's copy has only in-frame clones and lacks some. The repertoire holds some 140,000 clones, with around 84% as singletons. The sample consisted of peripheral blood, taken on day 0 of AZD1222 vaccination. These receptors were taken from an adult in good health.

This clone was counted only a few times. The rearrangement links TRBV4-1 to TRBJ2-2; no definite D call. CDR3 length equals 12 residues. Germline V CDR1 and CDR2: MGHRA, YSYEKL. V lost 7 bases and J 0 bases, leaving 3 bases between the germline ends. The chain's CDR3 is CASTPNTGELFF. DNA for the CDR3: TGCGCCAGCACCCCGAACACCGGGGAGCTGTTTTTT.

The CDR3 bases are TGTGCCTGCCGCGGGGGCGCCGGCAAAAACATTCAGTACTTC. Amino acids: CACRGGAGKNIQYF. The V call is TRBV16, the J call TRBJ2-4; D perhaps matches TRBD2 (7 bases). Germline values: CDR1 KGHSY, CDR2 FQNENV. This CDR3 has 14 residues. Trimming took 11 bases from V and 3 from J, leaving 17 bases between them.

The rearrangement links TRBV3-1 (or the pseudogene TRBV3-2) to TRBJ1-6; D ambiguous. This CDR3 comprises 15 residues. Deletions cut 1 base from V and 10 bases from J, with 14 bases between. Germline lookup yields CDR1 LGHDT and CDR2 YNNKEL (reference sequence). In DNA form, the CDR3 reads TGTGCCAGCAGCCAAGGCGGCAGGCGGGTATCACCCCTCCACTTT. Protein product: CASSQGGRRVSPLHF.

This clone has just a few counts. The chain uses TRBV27 and TRBJ2-7; tentative D call: TRBD1 (5 bases). Germline lookup yields CDR1 MNHEY and CDR2 SMNVEV (reference sequence). This CDR3 spans 14 amino acids. V lost 6 bases to trimming and J lost 5 bases, with 17 bases between them. The CDR3 DNA is TGTGCCAGCAGCCTGGACACCACCTCTGACGAGCAGTACTTC. This translates into CASSLDTTSDEQYF.

The rearrangement joins TRBV12-3 or TRBV12-4 to TRBJ1-2; possible D gene TRBD1, 5 bases. The ends were cut back, 6 bases at V and 4 bases at J, with 9 bases in the middle. This CDR3 has 12 amino acids. CDR3 nucleotide sequence: TGTGCCAGCAGCTCAGGGTTCTATGGCTACACCTTC. Its protein product is CASSSGFYGYTF.

The gene calls are TRBV9 and TRBJ1-3; D possibly corresponds to TRBD1 (6 bases). Deletions cut 4 bases from V and 2 bases from J, with 13 bases between. This CDR3 is built from 15 residues. Germline V gene lookup returns CDR1 SGDLS and CDR2 YYNGEE. CDR3 residues: CASSLSGATGNTIYF. In DNA form, the CDR3 reads TGTGCCAGCAGCCTCTCAGGGGCCACTGGAAACACCATATATTTT.

This clone was recorded only once. The rearrangement uses TRBV2 and TRBJ1-2; 7 bases map to TRBD1. CDR1 is SNHLY and CDR2 is FYNNEI in the germline V gene. The V and J ends lost 5 bases and 8 bases, in that order; junction bases with no gene match: 5. CDR3 length: 12 residues. Written as DNA, the CDR3 is TGTGCCAGCAGTACAGACAGGGAAGGCTACACCTTC. This translates into CASSTDREGYTF.

CDR3 residues: CASSPTGGTSYGYTF. The CDR3 bases are TGCGCCAGCAGCCCGACAGGGGGGACGAGCTATGGCTACACCTTC. The chain has TRBV4-1 and TRBJ1-2, with 9 bases that match TRBD1. The trim removed 4 bases at V and 4 bases at J, leaving 7 bases unmatched. CDR1 and CDR2 (germline): MGHRA, YSYEKL. The CDR3 has 15 amino acids.

The chain has TRBV3-1 (or the pseudogene TRBV3-2) and TRBJ2-7; D perhaps matches TRBD1 (6 bases). The end of the DNA aligns better with TRBJ2-4, so the J call may be wrong. This CDR3 has 14 residues. Germline CDR1 is LGHDT and CDR2 is YNNKEL (reference sequence). CDR3 sequence (DNA): TGTGCCAGCAGGGCCAGGTTGGCAGGGGCCATTCAGTACTTC. This gives the protein CASRARLAGAIQYF.

The chain joins TRBV7-3 to TRBJ2-1; D is possibly TRBD2 (5 bases). The V gene lost 1 base and the J gene lost 8 bases, with 15 bases spanning the gap. Germline V gene lookup returns CDR1 SGHTA and CDR2 FQGTGA. The CDR3 length is 15 residues. CDR3 in DNA: TGTGCCAGCAGCTTAAGACGGGGATCGGTTTATGAGCAGTTCTTC. This gives the protein CASSLRRGSVYEQFF.

This clone was picked up a small number of times. The chain uses TRBV2 and TRBJ1-5; possibly TRBD1 for D (6 bases). Per the germline V gene, CDR1 is SNHLY and CDR2 is FYNNEI. CDR3 length equals 15 residues. Trimming left V 5 bases short and J 2 bases short, with 13 bases between. The CDR3 loop reads CASSTQQGGNQPQHF. The CDR3 bases are TGTGCCAGCAGTACGCAACAGGGTGGCAATCAGCCCCAGCATTTT.

The chain couples TRBV7-9 to TRBJ1-6, with D possibly matching TRBD1 (5 bases). V dropped 3 bases and J dropped 10 bases, with 10 bases sitting between them. Germline V gene lookup returns CDR1 SEHNR and CDR2 FQNEAQ (reference sequence). The length of the CDR3 is 13 residues. CDR3 DNA sequence: TGTGCCAGCAGCTTTGGGACCCAGTCACCCCTCCACTTT. Translated, it gives CASSFGTQSPLHF.

The chain joins TRBV5-4 to TRBJ2-3, with TRBD2 identical over 15 bases. Looked up from germline, CDR1 is SGHNT and CDR2 is YYREEE (reference sequence). The J segment lost 5 bases and the V segment lost 4 bases, leaving 5 bases of the junction unmatched. The CDR3 covers 16 residues. The CDR3 DNA is TGTGCCAGCAGCCCCAGGACTAGCGGGGGGGGAGATACGCAGTATTTT. It encodes CASSPRTSGGGDTQYF. The complete variable domain, with remaining parts taken from reference TRBV5-4 and TRBJ2-3, reads ETGVTQSPTHLIKTRGQQVTLRCSSQSGHNTVSWYQQALGQGPQFIFQYYREEENGRGNFPPRFSGLQFPNYSSELNVNALELDDSALYLCASSPRTSGGGDTQYFGPGTRLTVL.

The chain has TRBV5-1 and TRBJ2-7, with D possibly being TRBD1 (6 bases). The V end lost 1 base, the J end lost 1 base, and 15 bases lay between the germline ends. Germline CDR1 is SGHRS and CDR2 is YFSETQ. The CDR3 is made up of 16 amino acids. In nucleotides, the CDR3 is TGCGCCAGCAGCTTGAACACAGGGAGCCAATCCTACGAGCAGTACTTC. Translated, it gives CASSLNTGSQSYEQYF.

The chain uses TRBV6-5 and TRBJ1-2; TRBD1 agrees at 8 bases. V lost 0 bases, J lost 6 bases, and 6 bases stayed unmatched. Germline V lookup: CDR1 MNHEY, CDR2 SVGAGI. This CDR3 contains 15 residues. This CDR3 is CASSYSWDRKDGYTF. Written as DNA, the CDR3 is TGTGCCAGCAGTTACTCGTGGGACAGGAAAGATGGCTACACCTTC.

This clone showed up just once. The chain has TRBV3-1 (or the pseudogene TRBV3-2) and TRBJ1-1, with 7 bases aligning to TRBD1. The V and J ends lost 3 bases and 10 bases, in that order; junction bases with no gene match: 5. Germline V gene data show CDR1 as LGHDT and CDR2 as YNNKEL (reference sequence). This CDR3 is built from 12 residues. CDR3 in DNA: TGTGCCAGCAGCCAGGAGGGGGCAGCAGCTTTCTTT. Its protein is CASSQEGAAAFF.

The rearrangement uses TRBV9 and TRBJ1-1; D possibly corresponds to TRBD1 (5 bases). Trimming removed 3 bases at V and 0 bases at J, with 15 bases between. Per germline, CDR1 SGDLS and CDR2 YYNGEE. The CDR3 totals 16 residues. CDR3 residues: CASSEPGAGLNTEAFF. CDR3 DNA sequence: TGTGCCAGCAGCGAGCCTGGGGCCGGTTTGAACACTGAAGCTTTCTTT.

The chain employs TRBV24-1 and TRBJ2-3; D not certain. V dropped 3 bases and J dropped 0 bases, with 15 bases sitting between them. Germline V gene data show CDR1 as KGHDR and CDR2 as SFDVKD. This CDR3 comprises 17 residues. CDR3 nucleotides: TGTGCCACCAGTGATCCACCCGGTGGCTCTAGCACAGATACGCAGTATTTT. This codes for CATSDPPGGSSTDTQYF.

This chain joins TRBV4-1 and TRBJ2-1, with TRBD1 matching 11 bases. V lost 0 bases to trimming and J lost 9 bases; unmatched junction nucleotides: 7. CDR1 is MGHRA, CDR2 YSYEKL, per germline. This CDR3 has 16 residues. The CDR3 DNA sequence: TGCGCCAGCAGCCAAGATCTGGGACAGGGGGTACGTGAGCAGTTCTTC. Encoded protein: CASSQDLGQGVREQFF.

J is TRBJ2-7 and V is TRBV6-5; D not certain. The CDR3 sequence is 12 residues long. Looked up from germline, CDR1 is MNHEY and CDR2 is SVGAGI. Trimming removed 10 bases at V and 3 bases at J, with 13 bases between. CDR3 in amino acids: CATRGSYYEQYF. DNA for the CDR3: TGTGCCACCCGTGGAAGTTACTACGAGCAGTACTTC.

The table lists this clone with a count of one. The CDR3 is CAISGDREAFF. CDR3 nucleotide sequence: TGTGCCATCAGTGGTGACAGAGAAGCTTTCTTT. J is TRBJ1-1 and V is TRBV10-3, with D tentatively TRBD1 (5 bases). The germline gives CDR1 ENHRY, CDR2 SYGVKD. This CDR3 spans 11 amino acids. V was clipped by 4 bases and J by 8 bases, with 8 bases between them.

The rearrangement joins TRBV5-4 to TRBJ1-5; 9 nucleotides agree with TRBD1. CDR1 and CDR2 from the germline V gene are SGHNT and YYREEE (reference sequence). This CDR3 has 18 amino acids. J gave up 0 bases and V 0 bases, and 7 bases lay outside the gene matches. CDR3 bases: TGTGCCAGCAGCTTGGGGCGACAGGGGGAGTATAGCAATCAGCCCCAGCATTTT. Protein sequence: CASSLGRQGEYSNQPQHF.

The genes are TRBV28 and TRBJ1-1; D unresolved. Germline CDR1 reads MDHEN; CDR2 reads SYDVKM. Trimming took 3 bases from V and 1 from J, leaving 12 bases between them. The CDR3 has 15 residues. CDR3 DNA: TGTGCCAGCAGTTTTGCCCCCGTAGGGAACACTGAAGCTTTCTTT. It encodes CASSFAPVGNTEAFF.

V usage is TRBV28 and J usage is TRBJ1-2; D remains ambiguous. The V and J ends lost 6 bases and 0 bases respectively, with 11 bases between them. CDR1 and CDR2 (germline): MDHEN, SYDVKM. The CDR3 sequence is 14 residues long. The CDR3 DNA follows: TGTGCCAGCAGGGTAGGTCTAGCTAACTATGGCTACACCTTC. This sequence encodes CASRVGLANYGYTF.

The chain recombines TRBV27 with TRBJ1-2; D ambiguous. The germline V and J ends were trimmed by 7 bases and 2 bases, with 17 bases remaining between them. The germline V gene has CDR1 MNHEY and CDR2 SMNVEV (reference sequence). This CDR3 comprises 15 residues. The CDR3 is CASTPGGRPNYGYTF. The CDR3 bases are TGTGCCAGCACCCCTGGCGGCAGGCCCAACTATGGCTACACCTTC.

The CDR3 reads CASSSTWGALGETQYF. The CDR3 bases are TGTGCCAGCAGCTCCACGTGGGGGGCCCTAGGGGAGACCCAGTACTTC. The rearrangement links TRBV3-1 (or the pseudogene TRBV3-2) to TRBJ2-5, with D perhaps TRBD1 or TRBD2 (6 bases each). The CDR3 runs to 16 residues. Trimming removed 5 bases from V and 5 bases from J, with 21 bases in between. CDR1 LGHDT and CDR2 YNNKEL come from the germline V gene (reference sequence).

The chain couples TRBV5-6 to TRBJ2-1; perhaps TRBD1 as D (7 bases). CDR1 is SGHDT and CDR2 is YYEEEE in the germline V gene. The CDR3 covers 14 residues. The ends were cut back, 0 bases at V and 12 bases at J, with 16 bases in the middle. CDR3 residues: CASSLVDRRLGQFF. The CDR3 region has the DNA TGTGCCAGCAGCTTGGTGGACAGGCGACTAGGGCAGTTCTTC.

The V and J genes are TRBV28 and TRBJ2-1; TRBD1 might be the D (6 bases). Trimming stripped 5 bases from V and 6 bases from J, with 17 bases between. Germline CDR1 and CDR2: MDHEN and SYDVKM. The CDR3 consists of 15 residues. CDR3 region: CASSLAGAHFNEQFF. CDR3 bases: TGTGCCAGCAGTCTCGCAGGGGCGCATTTCAATGAGCAGTTCTTC.

The J gene is TRBJ1-2, the V gene TRBV7-8; 8 bases are shared with TRBD1. Germline CDR1 and CDR2: SGHVS and FQNEAQ. V was clipped by 5 bases and J by 8 bases; unmatched bases: 10. CDR3 length: 14 amino acids. This CDR3 is CASSRRQGRQGYTF. In DNA form, the CDR3 reads TGTGCCAGCAGCCGACGACAGGGGAGGCAAGGCTACACCTTC.